Listed below are T cell receptor beta chains from one sample, sequenced in a study of PD-1 blockade in mismatch repair-deficient tumors. TCRdb's copy holds only in-frame clones and misses some; the assay was immunoSEQ multiplex PCR. The table records approximately 120,000 clones, 85% to 90% of them present only once. This specimen consisted of peripheral blood, obtained 44 weeks after starting pembrolizumab. The origin of the receptors is an adult with mismatch repair-deficient cancer. CDR3s include the opening cysteine and the closing phenylalanine or tryptophan. The D gene is left open where the match is weak. The size entry is marked missing in some rows and otherwise reads once, few, many or a size class.

j_call d_call clone_size v_call cdr3_aa cdr3_nt
TRBJ1-2 - - TRBV2 CASIGLLNYGYTF TGTGCCAGCATTGGGCTGCTAAACTATGGCTACACCTTC
TRBJ2-1 TRBD1 - TRBV19 CASGTGSNEQFF TGTGCCAGTGGGACAGGGAGCAATGAGCAGTTCTTC
TRBJ2-1 TRBD1 - TRBV7-9 CASSQRQGPDRWDEQFF TGTGCCAGCAGCCAACGACAGGGCCCCGACCGTTGGGATGAGCAGTTCTTC
TRBJ1-3 - - TRBV5-4 CASSYTGGNTIYF TGTGCCAGCAGCTACACAGGGGGAAACACCATATATTTT
TRBJ2-3 - - TRBV5-4 CASSLNLDSTDTQYF TGTGCCAGCAGCTTGAATCTCGATAGCACAGATACGCAGTATTTT
TRBJ2-2 - - TRBV2 CASSVPPGELFF TGTGCCAGCAGTGTGCCCCCCGGGGAGCTGTTTTTT
TRBJ2-3 - - TRBV28 CASSLTWGLSTDTQYF TGTGCCAGCAGTTTAACTTGGGGGCTGAGCACAGATACGCAGTATTTT
TRBJ2-3 - - TRBV19 CASSIERVVDTQYF TGTGCCAGTAGTATTGAGAGGGTAGTCGATACGCAGTATTTT
TRBJ1-2 - - TRBV6-5 CASRGAGYGYTF TGTGCCAGCAGAGGGGCAGGCTATGGCTACACCTTC
TRBJ1-3 - - TRBV25-1 CASSPTNLGRSGNTIYF TGTGCCAGCAGTCCCACTAACTTAGGGAGATCTGGAAACACCATATATTTT
TRBJ2-5 - - TRBV6-1 CASSEEAGWYF TGTGCCAGCAGTGAAGAGGCAGGGTGGTACTTC
TRBJ1-2 - - TRBV5-1 CASRVAPYGYTF TGCGCCAGCAGGGTTGCCCCTTATGGCTACACCTTC
TRBJ2-7 - - TRBV4-1 CASSHYWGPRNYEQYF TGCGCCAGCAGCCACTACTGGGGCCCACGGAACTACGAGCAGTACTTC
TRBJ2-7 TRBD1 - TRBV6-1 CASSGLPGQGARKSYEQYF TGTGCCAGCAGTGGACTACCGGGACAGGGGGCTCGGAAATCCTACGAGCAGTACTTC
TRBJ2-7 - - TRBV2 CASRMTESSYEQYF TGTGCCAGCCGTATGACAGAGAGCTCCTACGAGCAGTACTTC
TRBJ1-4 - once TRBV14 CASSQFRGFGVEKLFF TGTGCCAGCAGCCAATTTCGAGGATTCGGGGTTGAAAAACTGTTTTTT
TRBJ2-7 TRBD1 - TRBV27 CASSLGTGVYEQYF TGTGCCAGCAGCCTCGGGACAGGGGTATACGAGCAGTACTTC
TRBJ2-5 - - TRBV25-1 CASSDPRVSIYQETQYF TGTGCCAGCAGTGACCCACGGGTCTCAATCTATCAAGAGACCCAGTACTTC
TRBJ2-6 TRBD2 - TRBV30 CAWSARGGRFSGANVLTF TGTGCCTGGAGTGCCCGGGGGGGACGGTTCTCTGGGGCCAACGTCCTGACTTTC
TRBJ2-7 - - TRBV5-4 CASSDVSSESSYEQYF TGTGCCAGCAGCGATGTCTCTAGCGAAAGCTCCTACGAGCAGTACTTC
TRBJ1-1 - - TRBV18 CASSLRDGGQAEAFF TGTGCCAGCTCACTGCGAGATGGGGGGCAAGCTGAAGCTTTCTTT
TRBJ2-3 TRBD1 - TRBV27 CATWGTGPFTSTDTQYF TGTGCCACCTGGGGGACAGGGCCTTTTACTAGCACAGATACGCAGTATTTT
TRBJ2-7 - - TRBV5-4 CASSLGGNPSPYEQYF TGTGCCAGCAGCTTGGGTGGGAACCCTTCCCCCTACGAGCAGTACTTC
TRBJ2-7 TRBD2 - TRBV10-2 CASRVAGTYEQYF TGCGCCAGCAGGGTAGCGGGGACCTACGAGCAGTACTTC
TRBJ1-1 - - TRBV7-2 CASSLYSLNTEAFF TGTGCCAGCAGCTTATACTCCCTGAACACTGAAGCTTTCTTT
TRBJ2-3 TRBD2 once TRBV25-1 CASSESHSGRGTDTQYF TGTGCCAGCAGTGAATCGCATAGCGGGAGAGGCACAGATACGCAGTATTTT
TRBJ1-1 TRBD1 - TRBV19 CASSTLQGSMGEAFF TGTGCCAGTAGTACCCTACAGGGGTCGATGGGTGAAGCTTTCTTT
TRBJ1-3 TRBD1 - TRBV19 CASRVLDREEANTIYF TGTGCCAGTAGGGTCCTGGACAGGGAGGAAGCAAACACCATATATTTT
TRBJ2-7 - few TRBV4-2 CASSQQTGTKVYEQYF TGTGCCAGCAGCCAACAAACCGGGACGAAAGTTTACGAGCAGTACTTC
TRBJ1-1 TRBD1 - TRBV13 CASSPDDEGAWTEAFF TGTGCCAGCAGCCCTGATGATGAGGGGGCCTGGACTGAAGCTTTCTTT
TRBJ1-2 - - TRBV7-3 CASSFKITPYGYTF TGTGCCAGCAGCTTCAAAATCACGCCCTATGGCTACACCTTC